These T cell receptor beta chains were read from a single sample in a study of vaccination effects on CD4 cells after COVID-19. Their recognized antigens are unknown. Method: immunoSEQ multiplex PCR; TCRdb's copy keeps in-frame clones and lacks some. This table holds tens of thousands of clones, 55% to 75% found once. The sample was CD4+ T cells from PBMCs cultured without peptide, taken before COVID-19 vaccination. These receptors all stem from a human donor who received a COVID-19 vaccine. CDR3s include the opening cysteine and the closing phenylalanine or tryptophan. D genes are given only for firm matches. Clone size is shown for a subset of rows, as once, few, many or a class of expanded clone.

cdr3_length d_call clone_size j_call v_call cdr3_nt cdr3_aa
12 NA few TRBJ2-7 TRBV7-9 TGTGCCAGCAGCTTCAGCATGGACGAGCAGTACTTC CASSFSMDEQYF
16 TRBD2 NA TRBJ2-7 TRBV25-1 TGTGCCAGCAGCGAGACCACCGGGACTAGGTCATACGAGCAGTACTTC CASSETTGTRSYEQYF
14 NA NA TRBJ1-1 TRBV5-1 TGCGCCAGCAGCTTGGAGGCCAGGGACTCGGGAGCTTTCTTT CASSLEARDSGAFF
21 NA NA TRBJ2-6 TRBV6-6 TGTGCCAGCAGTCGATATGGGGGGGCGGCAGGGGTCCCTTCTGGGGCCAACGTCCTGACTTTC CASSRYGGAAGVPSGANVLTF
18 TRBD2 NA TRBJ2-3 TRBV4-3 TGCGCCAGCAGCCTGAAGGCACGACTAGCGGGGTACACAGATACGCAGTATTTT CASSLKARLAGYTDTQYF
12 NA NA TRBJ1-5 TRBV2 TGTGCCAGCAGGGACAGCAATCAGCCCCAGCATTTT CASRDSNQPQHF
11 NA NA TRBJ2-5 TRBV6-5 TGTGCCAGCCGGGCCATAGGGGACCAGTACTTC CASRAIGDQYF
14 NA few TRBJ1-2 TRBV2 TGTGCCAGCAGCCAAGGAGGCGGGGACTATGGCTACACCTTC CASSQGGGDYGYTF
15 TRBD1 NA TRBJ1-4 TRBV27 TGTGCCAGCAGTTTATGGGGACAGTCTAATGAAAAACTGTTTTTT CASSLWGQSNEKLFF
14 NA NA TRBJ2-1 TRBV19 TGTGCCAGTAGTGCGTCGGTCCCCTACAATGAGCAGTTCTTC CASSASVPYNEQFF
13 NA NA TRBJ1-5 TRBV2 TGTGCCAGTGGGACGGTTAGCAATCAGCCCCAGCATTTT CASGTVSNQPQHF
14 NA NA TRBJ2-2 TRBV15 TGTGCCACCAGCAGGGACTATAACACCGGGGAGCTGTTTTTT CATSRDYNTGELFF
13 TRBD1 few TRBJ2-5 TRBV7-2 TGTGCCAGCAGCGTAAGGGGGCTTGAGACCCAGTACTTC CASSVRGLETQYF
14 TRBD2 few TRBJ2-7 TRBV30 TGTGCCTGGAACCCTTGGGGGGGTGCGGGAGAGCAGTACTTC CAWNPWGGAGEQYF
15 TRBD2 NA TRBJ2-7 TRBV7-2 TGTGCCAGCAGCTTGGGAGGGAGCCGGTCCTACGAGCAGTACTTC CASSLGGSRSYEQYF
15 NA few TRBJ2-5 TRBV7-9 TGTGCCAGCAGCTTAGTCGGCGTGGCCCAAGAGACCCAGTACTTC CASSLVGVAQETQYF
15 TRBD1 NA TRBJ2-5 TRBV19 TGTGCCAGTAGTCTCACAGGGGTAGGGGGAGAGACCCAGTACTTC CASSLTGVGGETQYF
14 TRBD1 few TRBJ1-1 TRBV7-8 TGTGCCAGCAGCTTCATGCAGCGACAGGGGGAAGCTTTCTTT CASSFMQRQGEAFF
13 NA NA TRBJ1-2 TRBV10-3 TGTGCCATCTCACAGGGAGGAGACTATGGCTACACCTTC CAISQGGDYGYTF
15 NA once TRBJ2-7 TRBV6-5 TGTGCCAGCAGCCGCGAGGACCCCTTGTCCTACGAGCAGTACTTC CASSREDPLSYEQYF
14 TRBD2 NA TRBJ2-2 TRBV2 TGTGCCAGCAGTGGTACTAGCGCGGGGGGGGAGCTGTTTTTT CASSGTSAGGELFF
14 NA NA TRBJ1-5 TRBV30 TGTGCCTGGGGTCAGGGTGAAAGCAATCAGCCCCAGCATTTT CAWGQGESNQPQHF
18 TRBD2 NA TRBJ2-2 TRBV3-1/TRBV3-2 TGTGCCAGCAGCCAACGCCCACGCCGGGGGGGCAACACCGGGGAGCTGTTTTTT CASSQRPRRGGNTGELFF
16 NA NA TRBJ2-7 TRBV4-1 TGCGCCAGCAGCTCCGGTCGGTTCAGGGTCCCCTACGAGCAGTACTTC CASSSGRFRVPYEQYF
17 TRBD1 NA TRBJ1-4 TRBV25-1 TGTGCCAGCAGGCCTAACAGGGGGCTACTCTCTAATGAAAAACTGTTTTTT CASRPNRGLLSNEKLFF
12 NA NA TRBJ2-7 TRBV21-1 TGTGCCAGCAGCAAAGCAGAGGACGAGCAGTACTTC CASSKAEDEQYF
13 NA few TRBJ2-7 TRBV6-2/TRBV6-3 TGTGCCAGCAGTTTAGCGGCACCCTACGAGCAGTACTTC CASSLAAPYEQYF
15 NA NA TRBJ2-1 TRBV7-2 TGTGCCAGCAGCTTAGTGGGGGCCAATTTTGATGAGCAGTTCTTC CASSLVGANFDEQFF
15 NA NA TRBJ1-1 TRBV5-4 TGTGCCAGCAGCTTGGCCCGACCTATGAACACTGAAGCTTTCTTT CASSLARPMNTEAFF
12 NA few TRBJ2-3 TRBV7-9 TGTGCCAGCAGCTATCCCACAGATACGCAGTATTTT CASSYPTDTQYF
15 TRBD1 NA TRBJ2-2 TRBV19 TGTGCCAGTAGCAAGGGACAGAGTAATTCCGGGGAGCTGTTTTTT CASSKGQSNSGELFF
12 TRBD1 NA TRBJ1-1 TRBV12-3/TRBV12-4 TGTGCCAGCAGCAGAGGGACAGTTGAAGCTTTCTTT CASSRGTVEAFF
12 TRBD1 few TRBJ2-7 TRBV3-1/TRBV3-2 TGTGCCAGCAGCTCACAGGGGAACGAGCAGTACTTC CASSSQGNEQYF
16 NA NA TRBJ1-3 TRBV5-1 TGCGCCAGCAGCTTGGGGACAGTCCCCTCTGGAAACACCATATATTTT CASSLGTVPSGNTIYF
14 NA NA TRBJ1-3 TRBV4-2 TGTGCCAGCAGCCAATCTCAAGGGGGAAACACCATATATTTT CASSQSQGGNTIYF
15 NA NA TRBJ1-2 TRBV6-5 TGTGCCAGCAGTTACTCGTCAGGGGTTAAGTATGGCTACACCTTC CASSYSSGVKYGYTF
14 NA few TRBJ2-3 TRBV6-5 TGTGCCAGCAGTTACTGGAGGGCCACAGATACGCAGTATTTT CASSYWRATDTQYF
13 NA NA TRBJ2-5 TRBV6-5 TGTGCCAGCAGACGGGACATTCAAGAGACCCAGTACTTC CASRRDIQETQYF
14 NA NA TRBJ1-2 TRBV5-6 TGTGCCAGCAGCTTGGGTCAATTGCTCTATGGCTACACCTTC CASSLGQLLYGYTF
13 NA NA TRBJ2-5 TRBV15 TGTGCCACCGCCATCACGTACCAAGAGACCCAGTACTTC CATAITYQETQYF
13 NA few TRBJ1-5 TRBV6-5 TGTGCCAGCAGTTACTCCCCAAGCGGGCCCCAGCATTTT CASSYSPSGPQHF
14 NA NA TRBJ1-1 TRBV27 TGTGCCAGCAGTCCCCGGAACAGGAACACTGAAGCTTTCTTT CASSPRNRNTEAFF
15 NA once TRBJ1-3 TRBV25-1 TGTGCCAGCAGTGAATATGAGGGGGCTGGAAACACCATATATTTT CASSEYEGAGNTIYF
15 NA NA TRBJ1-2 TRBV19 TGTGCCAGTAGTATAAAAGTAAACGGGGGCTATGGCTACACCTTC CASSIKVNGGYGYTF
18 NA once TRBJ2-4 TRBV2 TGTGCCAGCAGTGAAGCTTTGGGCAGGGAAATAGCCAAAAACATTCAGTACTTC CASSEALGREIAKNIQYF
14 NA NA TRBJ1-1 TRBV10-3 TGTGCCATCACTCGGACAGAGTTGAACACTGAAGCTTTCTTT CAITRTELNTEAFF
14 TRBD2 NA TRBJ2-5 TRBV2 TGTGCCAGCAGTGAACTAGCGGGACTACAGACCCAGTACTTC CASSELAGLQTQYF
16 NA few TRBJ2-2 TRBV7-9 TGTGCCAGCCGCCCGGAGTGGACAGATAACACCGGGGAGCTGTTTTTT CASRPEWTDNTGELFF
9 NA NA TRBJ2-7 TRBV21-1 TGTGCCAGTTCGTACGAGCAGTACTTC CASSYEQYF
12 NA NA TRBJ2-7 TRBV28 TGTGCCAGCAGTTTTTGGCGCGACGAGCAGTACTTC CASSFWRDEQYF
14 TRBD1 NA TRBJ1-1 TRBV15 TGTGCCACCAGCAGGGTACAGGGGGACACTGAAGCTTTCTTT CATSRVQGDTEAFF